The clone carrying this T cell receptor (beta chain) appeared a few times. The data belong to a study of T-cell memory formation after mild COVID-19. CDR3 length equals 12 residues. The V and J ends lost 1 base and 6 bases respectively, with 8 bases between them. Germline assignment: CDR1 DFQATT and CDR2 SNEGSKA (reference sequence). TCRdb ran MiXCR on the 5' RACE reads and lists one entry per CDR3 protein. The table lists 4,000 to 6,000 distinct CDR3 sequences, around 42% of them singletons. The TCR was taken from an adult who had mild COVID-19 (a few samples of this study predate the infection). Cell type and time point are not known. The source material was PBMCs or a T cell subset sorted from them (not recorded which). The V call is TRBV20-1, the J call TRBJ2-3; possibly TRBD2 for D (6 bases). The CDR3 reads CSARVGGDTQYF. CDR3 nucleotide sequence: TGCAGTGCTAGAGTTGGGGGGGATACGCAGTATTTT.